The present T cell receptor beta chain was sequenced within a study of patients and donors after allogeneic stem cell transplantation. TCRdb redid the calling of the RT-PCR reads with MiXCR, one entry per CDR3 protein. The sample records 100,000 to 120,000 distinct CDR3 sequences, approximately 40% being singletons. The length of the CDR3 is 15 residues. Germline CDR1 reads MNHEY; CDR2 reads SVGAGI. The V gene lost 8 bases and the J gene lost 2 bases, with 16 bases spanning the gap. This clonotype appeared a few times. The chain has TRBV6-5 and TRBJ2-1; maybe TRBD1 (5 bases). Sequencing was carried out using blood, either unsorted or a sorted T cell fraction (not recorded which). This sequence was found in a human donor who was either an allogeneic HSCT recipient or a stem cell or donor lymphocyte infusion donor (not recorded which). It is not recorded whose cells these are; they may come from a transplant donor. In DNA, the CDR3 is TGTGCCAGCGCCCAGGGAAGGGTTACCTACAATGAGCAGTTCTTC. Protein product: CASAQGRVTYNEQFF.